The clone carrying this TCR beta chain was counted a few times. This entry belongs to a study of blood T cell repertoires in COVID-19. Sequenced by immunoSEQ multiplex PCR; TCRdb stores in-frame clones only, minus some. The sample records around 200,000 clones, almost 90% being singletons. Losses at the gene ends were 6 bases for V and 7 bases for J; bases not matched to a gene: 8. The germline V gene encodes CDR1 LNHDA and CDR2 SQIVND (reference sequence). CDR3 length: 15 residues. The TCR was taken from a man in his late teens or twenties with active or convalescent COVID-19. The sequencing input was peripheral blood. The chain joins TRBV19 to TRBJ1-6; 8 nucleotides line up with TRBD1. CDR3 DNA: TGTGCCAGTAGGGACAGGGAGGGGATGAATTCACCCCTCCACTTT. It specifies CASRDREGMNSPLHF.